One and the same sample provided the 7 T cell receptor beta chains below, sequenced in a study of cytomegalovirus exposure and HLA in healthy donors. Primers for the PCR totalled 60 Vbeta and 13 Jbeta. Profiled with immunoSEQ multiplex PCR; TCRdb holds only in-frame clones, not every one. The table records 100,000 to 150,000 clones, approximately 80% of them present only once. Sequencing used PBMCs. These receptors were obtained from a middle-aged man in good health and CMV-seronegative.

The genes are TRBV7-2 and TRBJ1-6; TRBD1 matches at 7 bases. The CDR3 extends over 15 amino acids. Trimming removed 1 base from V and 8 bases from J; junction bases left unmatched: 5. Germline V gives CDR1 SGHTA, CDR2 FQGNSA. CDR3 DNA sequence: TGTGCCAGCAGCTTAGAGGCAGGGGGGCATTCACCCCTCCACTTT. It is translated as CASSLEAGGHSPLHF.

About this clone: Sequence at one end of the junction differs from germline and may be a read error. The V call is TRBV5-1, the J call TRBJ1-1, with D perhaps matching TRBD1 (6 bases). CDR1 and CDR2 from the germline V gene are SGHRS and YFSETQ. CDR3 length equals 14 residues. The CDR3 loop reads CASSSRTANTEASF. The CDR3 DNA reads TGCGCCAGCAGCTCTCGGACAGCGAACACTGAAGCTTCCTTT.

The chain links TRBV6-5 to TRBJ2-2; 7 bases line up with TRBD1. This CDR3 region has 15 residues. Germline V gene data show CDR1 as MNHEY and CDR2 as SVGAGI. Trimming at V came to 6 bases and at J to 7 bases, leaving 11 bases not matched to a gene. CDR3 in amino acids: CASRPPGQLNGELFF. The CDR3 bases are TGTGCCAGCAGACCCCCGGGACAGCTAAACGGGGAGCTGTTTTTT.

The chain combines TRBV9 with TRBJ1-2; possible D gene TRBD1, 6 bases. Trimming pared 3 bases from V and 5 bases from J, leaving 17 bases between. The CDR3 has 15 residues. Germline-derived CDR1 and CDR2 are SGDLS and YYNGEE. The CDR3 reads CASSARLQGVYGYTF. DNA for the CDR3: TGTGCCAGCAGCGCCCGATTACAGGGAGTGTATGGCTACACCTTC.

This CDR3 is CASSRQGLNTEAFF. In DNA form, the CDR3 reads TGTGCCAGCAGCCGACAGGGGTTGAACACTGAAGCTTTCTTT. The gene calls are TRBV5-6 and TRBJ1-1; 8 bases align to TRBD1. J gave up 0 bases and V 4 bases, and 2 bases lay outside the gene matches. Germline V gene data show CDR1 as SGHDT and CDR2 as YYEEEE. CDR3 length: 14 residues. Full variable domain (rest looked up from reference TRBV5-6 and TRBJ1-1): DAGVTQSPTHLIKTRGQQVTLRCSPKSGHDTVSWYQQALGQGPQFIFQYYEEEERQRGNFPDRFSGHQFPNYSSELNVNALLLGDSALYLCASSRQGLNTEAFFGQGTRLTVV.

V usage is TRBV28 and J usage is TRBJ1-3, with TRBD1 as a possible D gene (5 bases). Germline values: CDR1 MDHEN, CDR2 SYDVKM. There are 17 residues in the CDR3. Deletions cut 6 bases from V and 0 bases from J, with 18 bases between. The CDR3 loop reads CASSLNMGLISGNTIYF. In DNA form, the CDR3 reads TGTGCCAGCAGCCTCAATATGGGACTCATCTCTGGAAACACCATATATTTT.

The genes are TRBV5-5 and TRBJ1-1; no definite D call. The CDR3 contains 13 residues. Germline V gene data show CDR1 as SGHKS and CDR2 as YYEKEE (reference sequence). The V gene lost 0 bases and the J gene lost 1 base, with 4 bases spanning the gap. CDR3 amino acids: CASSLGGNTEAFF. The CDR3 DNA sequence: TGTGCCAGCAGCTTGGGCGGGAACACTGAAGCTTTCTTT.